The 5 T cell receptor beta chains listed next were all sequenced from one sample in a study of T cell responses to AZD1222 COVID-19 vaccine. The assay was immunoSEQ multiplex PCR, and TCRdb's table has in-frame clones only and misses some. The data show about 83,000 clones, about 91% seen once. Material: peripheral blood, obtained 28 days after the second AZD1222 dose. The receptor set was obtained from an adult who received the AZD1222 COVID-19 vaccine.

The chain links TRBV6-1 to TRBJ1-5, with D hard to call. The CDR3 is 14 amino acids. V was pared by 2 bases and J by 7 bases, with 12 bases between. Germline V gives CDR1 MNHNS, CDR2 SASEGT. The CDR3 coding sequence is TGTGCCAGCAGTGAAACTAAGGCCGGCCAGCCCCAGCATTTT. Translated, it gives CASSETKAGQPQHF.

This rearrangement joins TRBV28 to TRBJ2-5; D possibly uses TRBD1 or TRBD2 (5 bases each). This CDR3 spans 10 amino acids. From germline, CDR1 is MDHEN and CDR2 SYDVKM. Between the trimmed V and J ends, which lost 6 bases and 9 bases, there was a span of 8 bases. Here the CDR3 reads CASSRGAQYF. In nucleotides, the CDR3 is TGTGCCAGCAGCCGAGGGGCCCAGTACTTC.

The rearrangement uses TRBV5-8 and TRBJ1-1, with D unresolved. Germline V gene data show CDR1 as SGHTS and CDR2 as YDEGEE. The CDR3 spans 14 residues. Between the trimmed V and J ends, which lost 4 bases and 1 base, there was a span of 11 bases. The CDR3: CASSTGLRNTEAFF. The CDR3 DNA reads as TGTGCCAGCAGCACGGGTCTAAGGAACACTGAAGCTTTCTTT. Complete variable domain (other parts from reference TRBV5-8 and TRBJ1-1): EAGVTQSPTHLIKTRGQQATLRCSPISGHTSVYWYQQALGLGLQFLLWYDEGEERNRGNFPPRFSGRQFPNYSSELNVNALELEDSALYLCASSTGLRNTEAFFGQGTRLTVV.

The chain carries TRBV7-3 and TRBJ2-1; maybe TRBD2 (5 bases). Trimming removed 1 base at V and 4 bases at J, with 14 bases between. CDR1 SGHTA and CDR2 FQGTGA come from the germline V gene. The CDR3 is 16 residues long. The CDR3 spells CASSLRGAQPYNEQFF. DNA of the CDR3: TGTGCCAGCAGCTTAAGGGGAGCGCAACCATACAATGAGCAGTTCTTC.

This chain joins TRBV4-1 and TRBJ2-3; 13 positions agree with TRBD2. Per the germline V gene, CDR1 is MGHRA and CDR2 is YSYEKL. Germline trimming cut 4 bases from V and 0 bases from J; bases unmatched to any gene: 4. This CDR3 comprises 17 residues. The CDR3 is CASSRLAGGGSTDTQYF. In DNA, the CDR3 is TGCGCCAGCAGCCGACTAGCGGGAGGTGGGAGCACAGATACGCAGTATTTT.